The subject of this entry is one T cell receptor beta chain. Its antigen is as yet unknown. The entry originates in a study of CXCR3-negative and CXCR3-positive naive CD8 T cells. The authors prepared UMI-labeled TRB cDNA libraries by 5' RACE. TCRdb re-called the 5' RACE reads and catalogs CDR3 proteins one per entry, DNA excluded. This sample's table has about 140,000 distinct CDR3 sequences. The CDR3 loop spans 12 amino acids. Germline V gene lookup returns CDR1 SQVTM and CDR2 ANQGSEA. Study results and caveats: CXCR3-expressing naive cells carried TRB CDR3s more hydrophobic than those of CXCR3-negative naive cells.

The sequence derives from a human donor in good health. Some clones in this sample may be carry-over from other donors' samples. Sequenced sample: naive CXCR3+ CD8+ T cells from blood. The subset is: CD45RO-CCR7+CD27+CD95- naive CD8+ T cells expressing CXCR3 (TNR3+). The chain combines TRBV29-1 with TRBJ1-1; the D gene TCRdb calls, TRBD1, cannot be checked with no DNA. CDR3 amino acids: CSVEGEKGEAFF.